The 4 T cell receptor beta chains presented below share a single source sample, sequenced in a study of identical twins. TCRdb independently ran MiXCR on the 5' RACE reads; one entry per CDR3 protein. Among hundreds of thousands of distinct CDR3 sequences, 24% were seen once, and the ten largest hold about 2.7%. These data were also reused for a study on T cells expressing NK-cell markers.

The sequenced sample was CD4+ T cells sorted from blood. The source of these receptors is a woman between 18 and 30 years old in good health.

J is TRBJ2-1 and V is TRBV4-1; 11 bases fit TRBD2. Germline-derived CDR1 and CDR2 are MGHRA and YSYEKL. V gave up 0 bases and J gave up 7 bases; unmatched junction bases: 5. The CDR3 spans 16 residues. The CDR3 is CASSQDAGTSGNEQFF. Written as DNA, the CDR3 is TGCGCCAGCAGCCAAGACGCCGGGACTAGCGGTAATGAGCAGTTCTTC.

This clonotype was picked up many times. The CDR3 loop is CASNYRGTDTQYF. The DNA for the CDR3 is TGTGCCAGCAACTACAGGGGAACAGATACGCAGTATTTT. The chain links TRBV7-2 to TRBJ2-3; the match to TRBD1 covers 7 bases. The CDR3 runs to 13 residues. With 7 bases clipped from V and 3 bases from J, the junction kept 4 bases outside the gene matches. The germline CDR1 and CDR2 sequences are SGHTA and FQGNSA. Looking up the rest from reference TRBV7-2 and TRBJ2-3 gives the full variable domain: GAGVSQSPSNKVTEKGKDVELRCDPISGHTALYWYRQSLGQGLEFLIYFQGNSAPDKSGLPSDRFSAERTGGSVSTLTIQRTQQEDSAVYLCASNYRGTDTQYFGPGTRLTVL.

This clonotype was recorded a few times. The chain uses TRBV12-3 or TRBV12-4 and TRBJ2-2; weak D call: TRBD2 (6 bases). The CDR3 totals 16 residues. The V and J ends lost 1 base and 6 bases respectively, with 15 bases between them. CDR3 DNA sequence: TGTGCCAGCAGTTTAGGCCGGTTTGGGGGGTCCGGGGAGCTGTTTTTT. It yields the protein CASSLGRFGGSGELFF.

This sequence joins TRBV6-2 or TRBV6-3 and TRBJ2-1; 7 bases map to TRBD2. J was trimmed by 5 bases and V by 2 bases; bases with no gene match: 0. This CDR3 comprises 13 residues. Germline lookup yields CDR1 MNHEY and CDR2 SVGEGT. The CDR3 bases are TGTGCCAGCAGTTACCTAGCGGACAATGAGCAGTTCTTC. Translation gives CASSYLADNEQFF.